One sample yielded the 21 T cell receptor beta chains listed below, sequenced in a study of cytomegalovirus exposure and HLA in healthy donors. 13 Jbeta primers and 60 Vbeta primers were used for the PCR. Assay: immunoSEQ multiplex PCR; the TCRdb copy retains only in-frame clones and omits some. The data show about 100,000 clones, about 70% seen once. The sample consisted of PBMCs. The receptors were sampled from a man aged 50 to 59 in good health and CMV-seropositive.

The chain links TRBV7-9 to TRBJ1-2, with 10 bases identical to TRBD1. V gave up 5 bases and J gave up 3 bases; unmatched junction bases: 9. There are 16 residues in the CDR3. Germline V gene lookup returns CDR1 SEHNR and CDR2 FQNEAQ (reference sequence). The CDR3: CASSNDRGRVDYGYTF. Written as DNA, the CDR3 is TGTGCCAGCAGCAATGACAGGGGGCGCGTCGACTATGGCTACACCTTC.

The V and J genes are TRBV5-4 and TRBJ2-7; TRBD1 matches at 8 bases. This CDR3 has 13 residues. J was trimmed by 2 bases and V by 5 bases; bases with no gene match: 3. The germline gives CDR1 SGHNT, CDR2 YYREEE (reference sequence). The CDR3 nucleotides are TGTGCCAGCAGACGGACAGGGACCTACGAGCAGTACTTC. Its protein is CASRRTGTYEQYF.

The chain joins TRBV4-1 to TRBJ1-2; TRBD1 agrees at 7 bases. The V gene end was trimmed by 0 bases and the J gene end by 8 bases; junction bases not matched to a gene: 9. Germline CDR1 and CDR2: MGHRA and YSYEKL. The length of the CDR3 is 15 residues. CDR3 DNA: TGCGCCAGCAGCCAAGATGTCCCAGACAGGGCGGGCTACACCTTC. Its protein product is CASSQDVPDRAGYTF.

This chain uses TRBV5-5 with TRBJ1-2, with TRBD1 matching over 8 bases. The CDR3 sequence is 15 residues long. CDR1 is SGHKS, CDR2 YYEKEE, per germline (reference sequence). V was pared by 3 bases and J by 4 bases, with 8 bases of the junction left unmatched. For the CDR3, the DNA is TGTGCCAGCAGCTACGGACAGGGTGTAGGCTATGGCTACACCTTC. This codes for CASSYGQGVGYGYTF.

The chain carries TRBV9 and TRBJ1-3; D is ambiguous. V dropped 0 bases and J dropped 4 bases, with 20 bases sitting between them. The germline V gene has CDR1 SGDLS and CDR2 YYNGEE. CDR3 size: 18 residues. The CDR3 DNA is TGTGCCAGCAGCGTAGGGCCGGATGGTAGGAGTGGAGGAAACACCATATATTTT. Its translation is CASSVGPDGRSGGNTIYF.

V and J are TRBV5-1 and TRBJ1-4; 9 nucleotides line up with TRBD1. Germline CDR1 and CDR2: SGHRS and YFSETQ. The CDR3 is made up of 14 amino acids. The J segment lost 7 bases and the V segment lost 4 bases, leaving 5 bases of the junction unmatched. The CDR3 region is CASSADRGGEKLFF. The CDR3 DNA reads as TGCGCCAGCAGCGCAGACAGGGGGGGTGAAAAACTGTTTTTT. The full variable domain, rest sourced from reference TRBV5-1 and TRBJ1-4, is KAGVTQTPRYLIKTRGQQVTLSCSPISGHRSVSWYQQTPGQGLQFLFEYFSETQRNKGNFPGRFSGRQFSNSRSEMNVSTLELGDSALYLCASSADRGGEKLFFGSGTQLSVL.

This clone was picked up a small number of times. V is TRBV6-5 and J is TRBJ1-3, with TRBD1 matching 9 bases. The CDR3 runs 14 residues. Trimming removed 8 bases from V and 4 bases from J; junction bases left unmatched: 6. Germline V gene lookup returns CDR1 MNHEY and CDR2 SVGAGI. In DNA form, the CDR3 reads TGTGCCAGCGGCCGGACAGGGGTCGGAAACACCATATATTTT. Its translation: CASGRTGVGNTIYF.

This clone has a handful of counts. The J gene is TRBJ1-1, the V gene TRBV11-2, with D perhaps matching TRBD1 (5 bases). This CDR3 is built from 13 residues. V was cut by 4 bases and J by 6 bases, with 12 bases left in between. CDR1 SGHAT and CDR2 FQNNGV come from the germline V gene. The CDR3 region is CASSSTEYPEAFF. The CDR3 coding sequence is TGTGCCAGCAGCTCGACAGAGTATCCTGAAGCTTTCTTT.

The gene calls are TRBV7-9 and TRBJ1-2; D is ambiguous. The V end was cut by 4 bases, the J end by 5 bases, with 14 bases between. The CDR3 spans 14 residues. Per the germline V gene, CDR1 is SEHNR and CDR2 is FQNEAQ (reference sequence). The CDR3 here is CASSSPPEVYGYTF. In DNA, the CDR3 is TGTGCCAGCAGCTCGCCACCAGAGGTGTATGGCTACACCTTC.

Regarding this clone: It is unclear where the CDR3 begins or ends on the DNA, so no DNA is shown, and the CDR3 is as TCRdb lists it. The V and J genes are TRBV27 and TRBJ2-1; TRBD1 is taken as the D call from the table, unchecked against the DNA. Germline lookup yields CDR1 MNHEY and CDR2 SMNVEV (reference sequence). The CDR3 length is 15 residues, termini included. CDR3 sequence: CASSFLAGENNEQFF.

The V gene is TRBV11-2, the J gene TRBJ2-7; 9 bases map to TRBD2. Trimming at V came to 2 bases and at J to 2 bases, leaving 10 bases not matched to a gene. This CDR3 region has 17 residues. Germline assignment: CDR1 SGHAT and CDR2 FQNNGV. CDR3 sequence reads: CASSLFPAGGVAYEQYF. The CDR3 bases are TGTGCCAGCAGCTTATTCCCAGCGGGGGGAGTAGCCTACGAGCAGTACTTC. Full variable domain (outside the CDR3, taken from reference TRBV11-2 and TRBJ2-7): EAGVAQSPRYKIIEKRQSVAFWCNPISGHATLYWYQQILGQGPKLLIQFQNNGVVDDSQLPKDRFSAERLKGVDSTLKIQPAKLEDSAVYLCASSLFPAGGVAYEQYFGPGTRLTVT.

The rearrangement links TRBV13 to TRBJ2-1; the match to TRBD2 covers 8 bases. Germline CDR1 PRHDT, CDR2 FYEKMQ (reference sequence). CDR3 length: 16 residues. J was trimmed by 0 bases and V by 2 bases; bases with no gene match: 3. The chain's CDR3 is CASSLLSGSSYNEQFF. DNA for the CDR3: TGTGCCAGCAGCTTACTCAGCGGGAGCTCCTACAATGAGCAGTTCTTC.

The chain recombines TRBV5-8 with TRBJ2-4; D is perhaps TRBD1 (5 bases). CDR3 length: 16 residues. The V gene lost 2 bases and the J gene lost 0 bases, with 12 bases spanning the gap. The germline CDR1 and CDR2 sequences are SGHTS and YDEGEE. The CDR3 region has the DNA TGTGCCAGCAGCTTACAGCGACAGATAGCCAAAAACATTCAGTACTTC. The encoded protein is CASSLQRQIAKNIQYF.

V usage is TRBV2 and J usage is TRBJ2-7; 13 positions agree with TRBD2. The CDR3 runs to 14 residues. Germline CDR1 reads SNHLY; CDR2 reads FYNNEI. V lost 6 bases, J lost 2 bases, and 1 base stayed unmatched. Here the CDR3 reads CASRGLAGPYEQYF. The CDR3 nucleotides read TGTGCCAGCAGGGGACTAGCGGGACCCTACGAGCAGTACTTC.

The V gene is TRBV15, the J gene TRBJ1-2, with D maybe TRBD1 (6 bases). Trimming cost V 4 bases and J 0 bases, with 6 bases left between them. Germline CDR1 LNHNV, CDR2 YYDKDF (reference sequence). The CDR3 runs 13 residues. In DNA form, the CDR3 reads TGTGCCACCAGCAAGGGGGCTAACTATGGCTACACCTTC. It is translated as CATSKGANYGYTF.

The chain is built from TRBV5-1 and TRBJ1-2; 10 bases match TRBD1. The CDR3 contains 13 residues. Germline loops: CDR1 SGHRS, CDR2 YFSETQ. After removal of 3 bases from V and 8 bases from J, the junction contained 4 bases not matched to a gene. The CDR3 DNA sequence: TGCGCCAGCAGCTCGCGGGACAGGGGAGGCTACACCTTC. Amino acid sequence: CASSSRDRGGYTF.

The chain links TRBV5-1 to TRBJ1-6; unclear D gene. From germline, CDR1 is SGHRS and CDR2 YFSETQ. V was shortened by 5 bases and J by 7 bases, with 13 bases between the two germline ends. The CDR3 covers 14 residues. In DNA, the CDR3 is TGCGCCAGCAGATCTGAGGGCCTAAATTCACCCCTCCACTTT. Translation: CASRSEGLNSPLHF.

This chain uses TRBV20-1 with TRBJ1-1, with 7 bases lining up with TRBD1. In germline, CDR1 is DFQATT, CDR2 SNEGSKA (reference sequence). V was clipped by 6 bases and J by 8 bases; unmatched bases: 6. This CDR3 has 11 residues. The CDR3 bases are TGCAGTGCCCCCGTCAGGGGGGAAGCTTTCTTT. Translated: CSAPVRGEAFF.

The chain joins TRBV4-1 to TRBJ1-2; D might be TRBD1 (6 bases). Trimming shortened V by 0 bases and J by 8 bases, and 16 bases separated the two germline ends. From germline, CDR1 is MGHRA and CDR2 YSYEKL. The length of the CDR3 is 15 residues. DNA of the CDR3: TGCGCCAGCAGCCAAGAGCCGTCACAGGGCGCGGGCTACACCTTC. As protein: CASSQEPSQGAGYTF.

The chain recombines TRBV27 with TRBJ2-5; D might be TRBD1 (6 bases). Deletions cut 5 bases from V and 1 base from J, with 14 bases between. The CDR3 length is 15 residues. The germline V gene encodes CDR1 MNHEY and CDR2 SMNVEV (reference sequence). The CDR3 DNA is TGTGCCAGCAGTACTAAAGGACAGATCCAAGAGACCCAGTACTTC. Translating it yields CASSTKGQIQETQYF.

The chain is built from TRBV2 and TRBJ2-3, with D hard to call. The CDR3 runs 14 residues. Trimming shortened V by 2 bases and J by 3 bases, and 9 bases separated the two germline ends. CDR1 and CDR2 from the germline V gene are SNHLY and FYNNEI. As DNA, the CDR3 is TGTGCCAGCAGTGAACGTGAGTGGACAGATACGCAGTATTTT. Translating gives CASSEREWTDTQYF.